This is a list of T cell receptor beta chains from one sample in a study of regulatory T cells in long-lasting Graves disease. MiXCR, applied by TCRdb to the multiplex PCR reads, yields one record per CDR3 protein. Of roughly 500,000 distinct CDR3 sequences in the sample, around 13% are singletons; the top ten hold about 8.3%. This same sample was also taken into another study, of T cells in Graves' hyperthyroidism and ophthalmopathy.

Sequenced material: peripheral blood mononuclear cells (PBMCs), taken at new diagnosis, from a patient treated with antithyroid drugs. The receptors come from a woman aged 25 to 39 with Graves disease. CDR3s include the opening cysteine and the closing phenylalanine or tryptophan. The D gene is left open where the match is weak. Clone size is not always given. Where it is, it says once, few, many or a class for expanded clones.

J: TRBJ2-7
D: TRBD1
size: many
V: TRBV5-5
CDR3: CASSLRGTGTYEQYF
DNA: TGTGCCAGCAGCTTGAGAGGGACAGGGACCTACGAGCAGTACTTC

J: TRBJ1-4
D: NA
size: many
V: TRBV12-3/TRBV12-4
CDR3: CASSLEVEGEKLFF
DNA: TGTGCCAGCAGTTTAGAGGTAGAGGGTGAAAAACTGTTTTTT

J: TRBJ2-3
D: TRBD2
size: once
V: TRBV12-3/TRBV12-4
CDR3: CASSFALAGASDTQYF
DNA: TGTGCCAGCAGTTTTGCCCTAGCGGGGGCCTCCGATACGCAGTATTTT

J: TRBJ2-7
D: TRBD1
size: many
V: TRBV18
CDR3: CASSPNPGQGSYEQYF
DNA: TGTGCCAGCTCACCCAACCCGGGACAGGGGTCCTACGAGCAGTACTTC

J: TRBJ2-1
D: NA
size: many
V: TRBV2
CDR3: CASSVRETYNEQFF
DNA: TGTGCCAGCAGTGTACGCGAGACCTACAATGAGCAGTTCTTC

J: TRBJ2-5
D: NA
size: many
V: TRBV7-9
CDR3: CASSLGGIETQYF
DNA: TGTGCCAGCAGCTTAGGAGGGATTGAGACCCAGTACTTC

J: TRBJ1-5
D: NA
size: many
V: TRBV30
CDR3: CAWTRSSNQPQHF
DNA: TGTGCCTGGACCAGATCTAGCAATCAGCCCCAGCATTTT

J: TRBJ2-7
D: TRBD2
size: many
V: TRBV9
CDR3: CASSGGLVLGEQYF
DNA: TGTGCCAGCAGCGGGGGACTAGTGCTCGGCGAGCAGTACTTC

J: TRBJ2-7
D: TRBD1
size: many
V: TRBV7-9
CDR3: CASSLEGTASYEQYF
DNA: TGTGCCAGCAGCTTAGAGGGGACAGCTTCCTACGAGCAGTACTTC

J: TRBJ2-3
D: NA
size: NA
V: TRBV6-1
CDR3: CASSLSRDSGKLVDTQYF
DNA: TGTGCCAGCAGCCTCTCGCGGGACAGCGGGAAGTTGGTAGATACGCAGTATTTT

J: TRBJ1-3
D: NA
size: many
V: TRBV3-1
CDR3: CASSQDSNSGNTIYF
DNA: TGTGCCAGCAGCCAAGATTCGAACTCTGGAAACACTATATATTTT

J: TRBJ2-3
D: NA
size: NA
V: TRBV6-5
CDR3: CASSYYPGGSGGNTQYF
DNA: TGTGCCAGCAGTTACTACCCCGGGGGTAGCGGAGGTAATACGCAGTATTTT

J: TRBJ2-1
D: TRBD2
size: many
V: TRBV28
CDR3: CASSSYLAGVYNEQFF
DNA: TGTGCCAGCAGTTCCTACCTAGCGGGAGTGTACAATGAGCAGTTCTTC

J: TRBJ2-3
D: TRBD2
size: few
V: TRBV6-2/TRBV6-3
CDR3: CASSVDWTSSGTDTQYF
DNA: TGTGCCAGCAGTGTTGATTGGACTAGCTCGGGCACAGATACGCAGTATTTT

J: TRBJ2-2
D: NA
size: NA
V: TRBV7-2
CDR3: CASSFRYTGELFF
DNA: TGTGCCAGCAGCTTTCGGTACACCGGGGAGCTGTTTTTT

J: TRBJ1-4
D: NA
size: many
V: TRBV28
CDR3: CASSPRPDLLLNNEKLFF
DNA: TGTGCCAGCAGCCCCCGCCCCGACCTACTCTTAAATAATGAAAAACTGTTTTTT

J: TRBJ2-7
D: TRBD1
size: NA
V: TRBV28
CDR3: CASSLDRASYEQYF
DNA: TGTGCCAGCAGCCTCGACAGGGCCTCCTACGAGCAGTACTTC

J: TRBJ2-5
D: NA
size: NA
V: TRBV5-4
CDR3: CASSLIRDQETQYF
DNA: TGTGCCAGCAGCTTGATTCGGGACCAAGAGACCCAGTACTTC

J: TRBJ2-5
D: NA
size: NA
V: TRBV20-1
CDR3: CSARGEGGQYF
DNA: TGCAGTGCTAGAGGGGAGGGGGGCCAGTACTTC

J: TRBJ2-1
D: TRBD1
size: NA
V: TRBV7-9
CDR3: CASSPGQGSPYNEQFF
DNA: TGTGCCAGCAGCCCGGGACAGGGATCCCCCTACAATGAGCAGTTCTTC

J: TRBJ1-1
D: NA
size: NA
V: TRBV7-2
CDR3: CASSLFGVGANTEAFF
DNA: TGTGCCAGCAGCTTATTTGGGGTCGGAGCGAACACTGAAGCTTTCTTT

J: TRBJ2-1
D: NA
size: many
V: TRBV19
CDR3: CASSFSLGNEQFF
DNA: TGTGCCAGTAGTTTTTCCCTGGGCAATGAGCAGTTCTTC

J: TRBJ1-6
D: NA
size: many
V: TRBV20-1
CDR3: CSARDYTGHNSPLHF
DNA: TGCAGTGCTAGAGATTATACAGGGCATAATTCACCCCTCCACTTT

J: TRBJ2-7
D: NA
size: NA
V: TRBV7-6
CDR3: CASSRGMGALSYEQYF
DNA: TGTGCCAGCAGCCGAGGAATGGGAGCTTTGTCCTACGAGCAGTACTTC

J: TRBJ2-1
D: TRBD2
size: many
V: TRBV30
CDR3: CAWSVGASGQGRGFF
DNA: TGTGCCTGGAGTGTAGGGGCTAGCGGACAAGGCCGAGGGTTCTTC

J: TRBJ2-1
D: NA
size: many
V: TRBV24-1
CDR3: CATSHYTALSYNEQFF
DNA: TGTGCCACCAGTCATTACACGGCCCTCTCCTACAATGAGCAGTTCTTC

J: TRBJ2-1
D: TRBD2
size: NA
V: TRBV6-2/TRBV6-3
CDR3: CASRPSAGGGNEQFF
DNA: TGTGCCAGCAGACCATCAGCGGGAGGGGGGAATGAGCAGTTCTTC

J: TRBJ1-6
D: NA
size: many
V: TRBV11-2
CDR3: CASSLAGLYNSPLHF
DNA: TGTGCCAGCAGCTTAGCAGGCCTGTATAATTCACCCCTCCACTTT

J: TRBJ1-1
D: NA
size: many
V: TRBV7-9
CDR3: CASRGWGMNTEAFF
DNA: TGTGCCAGCAGGGGGTGGGGGATGAACACTGAAGCTTTCTTT

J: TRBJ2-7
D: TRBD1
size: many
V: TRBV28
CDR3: CASSLSTGTGGRHEQYF
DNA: TGTGCCAGCAGTTTATCAACGGGGACAGGGGGTCGCCACGAGCAGTACTTC

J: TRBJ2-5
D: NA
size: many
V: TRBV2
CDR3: CASSEGAVPTRETQYF
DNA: TGTGCCAGCAGTGAAGGGGCGGTACCTACCCGGGAGACCCAGTACTTC

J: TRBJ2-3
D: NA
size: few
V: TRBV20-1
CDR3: CSAKSWRDTGETDTQYF
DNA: TGCAGTGCTAAATCTTGGCGGGATACGGGAGAAACAGATACGCAGTATTTT

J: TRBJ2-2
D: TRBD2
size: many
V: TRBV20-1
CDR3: CSASESGSRTGELFF
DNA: TGCAGTGCTAGCGAAAGCGGGAGCCGGACCGGGGAGCTGTTTTTT

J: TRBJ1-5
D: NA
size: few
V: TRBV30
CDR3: CAWSSYSNQPQHF
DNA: TGTGCCTGGTCCTCGTATAGCAATCAGCCCCAGCATTTT

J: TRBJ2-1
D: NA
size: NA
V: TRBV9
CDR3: CASSIDGPNEQFF
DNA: TGTGCCAGCAGCATAGACGGCCCCAATGAGCAGTTCTTC

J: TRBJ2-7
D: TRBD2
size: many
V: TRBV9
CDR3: CASSGGLAGYEQYF
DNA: TGTGCCAGCAGCGGGGGACTAGCGGGCTACGAGCAGTACTTC

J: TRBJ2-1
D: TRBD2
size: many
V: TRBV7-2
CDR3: CASRKRTSGRDNEQFF
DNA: TGTGCCAGCAGGAAAAGGACTAGCGGGAGGGACAATGAGCAGTTCTTC

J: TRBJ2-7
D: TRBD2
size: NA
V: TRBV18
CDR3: CASSQGTSGTVYEQYF
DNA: TGTGCCAGCTCCCAAGGGACTAGCGGGACAGTCTACGAGCAGTACTTC

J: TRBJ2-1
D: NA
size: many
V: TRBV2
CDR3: CAVQGRLSDEQFF
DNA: TGTGCCGTACAGGGGAGGCTATCGGATGAGCAGTTCTTC

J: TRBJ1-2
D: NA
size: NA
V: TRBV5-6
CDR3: CASSLPYFAQVYGYTF
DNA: TGTGCCAGCAGCTTGCCTTACTTCGCACAGGTCTATGGCTACACCTTC

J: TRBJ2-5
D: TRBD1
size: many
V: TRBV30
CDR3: CAWSRDSAIQETQYF
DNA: TGTGCCTGGAGCCGGGACAGCGCCATTCAAGAGACCCAGTACTTC

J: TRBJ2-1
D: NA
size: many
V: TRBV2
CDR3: CASSSPWEQFF
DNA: TGTGCCAGCAGTTCACCTTGGGAGCAGTTCTTC

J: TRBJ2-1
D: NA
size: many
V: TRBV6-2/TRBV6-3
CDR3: CASSYLAGSSVYNEQFF
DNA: TGTGCCAGCAGTTATCTGGCGGGAAGTTCAGTCTACAATGAGCAGTTCTTC

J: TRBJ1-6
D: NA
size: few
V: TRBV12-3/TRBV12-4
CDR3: CASSLSDYNSPLHF
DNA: TGTGCCAGCAGTTTGTCAGATTATAATTCACCCCTCCACTTT

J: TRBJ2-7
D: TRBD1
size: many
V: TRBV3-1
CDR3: CASSQEVGGREQYF
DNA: TGTGCCAGCAGCCAAGAGGTAGGGGGCCGCGAGCAGTACTTC

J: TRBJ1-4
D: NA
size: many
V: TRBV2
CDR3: CASRNPGIGTNEKLFF
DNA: TGTGCCAGCAGGAATCCGGGGATCGGAACTAATGAAAAACTGTTTTTT